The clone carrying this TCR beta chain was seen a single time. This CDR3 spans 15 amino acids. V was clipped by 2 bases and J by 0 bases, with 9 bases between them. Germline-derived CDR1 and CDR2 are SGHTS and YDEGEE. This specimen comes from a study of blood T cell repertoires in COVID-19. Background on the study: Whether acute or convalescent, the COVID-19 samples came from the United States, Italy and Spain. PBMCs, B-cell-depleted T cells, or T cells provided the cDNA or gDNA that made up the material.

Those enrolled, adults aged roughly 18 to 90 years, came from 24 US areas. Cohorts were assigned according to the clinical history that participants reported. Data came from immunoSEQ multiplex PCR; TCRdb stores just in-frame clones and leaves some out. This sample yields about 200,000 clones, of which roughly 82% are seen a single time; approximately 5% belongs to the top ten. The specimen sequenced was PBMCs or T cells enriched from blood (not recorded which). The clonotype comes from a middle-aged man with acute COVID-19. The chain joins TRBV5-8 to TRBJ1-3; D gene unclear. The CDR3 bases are TGTGCCAGCAGCTTTTTGGCGGGCTCTGGAAACACCATATATTTT. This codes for CASSFLAGSGNTIYF.